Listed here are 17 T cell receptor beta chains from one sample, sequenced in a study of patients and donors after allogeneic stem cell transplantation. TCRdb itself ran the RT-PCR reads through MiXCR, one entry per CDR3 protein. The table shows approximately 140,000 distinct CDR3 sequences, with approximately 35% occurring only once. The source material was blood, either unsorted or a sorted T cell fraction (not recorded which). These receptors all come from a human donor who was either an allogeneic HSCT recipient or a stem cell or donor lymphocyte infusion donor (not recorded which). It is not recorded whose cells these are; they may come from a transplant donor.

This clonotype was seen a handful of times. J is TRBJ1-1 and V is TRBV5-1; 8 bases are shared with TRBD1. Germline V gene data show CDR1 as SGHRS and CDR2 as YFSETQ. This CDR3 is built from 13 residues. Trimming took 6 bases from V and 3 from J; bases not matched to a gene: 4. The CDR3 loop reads CASTGQGYTEAFF. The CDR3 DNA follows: TGCGCCAGCACTGGACAGGGATACACTGAAGCTTTCTTT. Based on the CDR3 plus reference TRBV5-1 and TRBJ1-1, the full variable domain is KAGVTQTPRYLIKTRGQQVTLSCSPISGHRSVSWYQQTPGQGLQFLFEYFSETQRNKGNFPGRFSGRQFSNSRSEMNVSTLELGDSALYLCASTGQGYTEAFFGQGTRLTVV.

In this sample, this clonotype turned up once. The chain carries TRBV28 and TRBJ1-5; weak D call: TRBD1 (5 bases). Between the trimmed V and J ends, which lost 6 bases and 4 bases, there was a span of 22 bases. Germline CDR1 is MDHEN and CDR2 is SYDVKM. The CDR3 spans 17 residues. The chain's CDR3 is CASSLWGRLEENQPQHF. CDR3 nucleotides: TGTGCCAGCAGCCTTTGGGGACGCCTTGAAGAGAATCAGCCCCAGCATTTT.

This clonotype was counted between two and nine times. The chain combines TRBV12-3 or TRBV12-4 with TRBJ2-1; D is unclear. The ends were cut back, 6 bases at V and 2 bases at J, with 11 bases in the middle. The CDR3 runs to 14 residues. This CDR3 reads CASRADPTYNEQFF. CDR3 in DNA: TGTGCCAGCAGAGCCGACCCAACCTACAATGAGCAGTTCTTC.

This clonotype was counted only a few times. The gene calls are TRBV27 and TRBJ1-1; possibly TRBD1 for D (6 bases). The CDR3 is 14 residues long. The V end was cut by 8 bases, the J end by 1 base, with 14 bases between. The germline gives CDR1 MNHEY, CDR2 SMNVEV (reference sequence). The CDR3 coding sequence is TGTGCCAGCTCGACCGGGGGCAGGAACACTGAAGCTTTCTTT. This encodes CASSTGGRNTEAFF.

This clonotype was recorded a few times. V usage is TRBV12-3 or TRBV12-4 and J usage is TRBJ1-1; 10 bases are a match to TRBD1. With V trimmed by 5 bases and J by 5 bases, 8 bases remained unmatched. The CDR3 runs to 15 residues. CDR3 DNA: TGTGCCAGCAGTCCTCACCGGACAGGGGGGACTGAAGCTTTCTTT. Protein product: CASSPHRTGGTEAFF.

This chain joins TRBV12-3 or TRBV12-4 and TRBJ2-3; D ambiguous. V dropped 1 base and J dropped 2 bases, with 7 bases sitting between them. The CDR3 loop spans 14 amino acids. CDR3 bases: TGTGCCAGCAGTTTAGGGACCGTCACAGATACGCAGTATTTT. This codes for CASSLGTVTDTQYF.

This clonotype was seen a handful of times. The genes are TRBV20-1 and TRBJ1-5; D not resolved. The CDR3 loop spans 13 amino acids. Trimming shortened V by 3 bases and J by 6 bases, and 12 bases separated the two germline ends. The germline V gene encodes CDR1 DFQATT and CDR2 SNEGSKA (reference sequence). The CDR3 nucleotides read TGCAGTGCTAGGGGTTTGGTAATTCAGCCCCAGCATTTT. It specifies CSARGLVIQPQHF.

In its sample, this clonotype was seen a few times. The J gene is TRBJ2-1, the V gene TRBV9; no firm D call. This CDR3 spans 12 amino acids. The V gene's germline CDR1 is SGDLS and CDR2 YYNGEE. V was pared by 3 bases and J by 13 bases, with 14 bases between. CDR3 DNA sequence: TGTGCCAGCAGCGGCCCTCGCGGTATCCAGTTCTTC. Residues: CASSGPRGIQFF. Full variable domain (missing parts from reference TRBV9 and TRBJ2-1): DSGVTQTPKHLITATGQRVTLRCSPRSGDLSVYWYQQSLDQGLQFLIQYYNGEERAKGNILERFSAQQFPDLHSELNLSSLELGDSALYFCASSGPRGIQFFGPGTRLTVL.

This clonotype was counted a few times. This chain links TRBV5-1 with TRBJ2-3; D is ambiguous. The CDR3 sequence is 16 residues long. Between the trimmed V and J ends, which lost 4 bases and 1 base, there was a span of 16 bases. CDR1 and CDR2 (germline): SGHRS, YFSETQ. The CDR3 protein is CASSPPLGFGTDTQYF. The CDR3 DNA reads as TGCGCCAGCAGCCCCCCCTTAGGGTTCGGCACAGATACGCAGTATTTT.

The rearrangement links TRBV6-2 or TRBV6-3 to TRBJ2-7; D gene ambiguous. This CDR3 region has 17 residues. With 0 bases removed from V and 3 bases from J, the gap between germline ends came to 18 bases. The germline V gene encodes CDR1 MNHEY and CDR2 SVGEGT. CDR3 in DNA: TGTGCCAGCAGTTACTCAATGGGATGGTCAGGAGACTACGAGCAGTACTTC. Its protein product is CASSYSMGWSGDYEQYF.

This chain's CDR3 is CSAGDNEQFF. The CDR3 DNA reads TGCAGCGCCGGGGATAATGAGCAGTTCTTC. The chain combines TRBV29-1 with TRBJ2-1; possible D gene TRBD2, 5 bases. The V gene lost 7 bases and the J gene lost 7 bases, with 8 bases spanning the gap. The CDR3 runs to 10 residues. The germline V gene encodes CDR1 SQVTM and CDR2 ANQGSEA.

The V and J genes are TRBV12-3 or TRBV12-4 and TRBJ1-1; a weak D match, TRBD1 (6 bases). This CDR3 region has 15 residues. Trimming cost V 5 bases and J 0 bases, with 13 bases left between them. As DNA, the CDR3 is TGTGCCAGCAGTATAGGGACAAGGTTGAACACTGAAGCTTTCTTT. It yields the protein CASSIGTRLNTEAFF.

The CDR3 loop is CASSLDGPSYGYTF. CDR3 coding DNA: TGTGCCAGCAGCTTAGATGGACCGAGCTATGGCTACACCTTC. The V call is TRBV7-2, the J call TRBJ1-2; D is undetermined. V lost 1 base and J lost 4, with 10 bases in between. Per germline, CDR1 SGHTA and CDR2 FQGNSA. The CDR3 contains 14 residues.

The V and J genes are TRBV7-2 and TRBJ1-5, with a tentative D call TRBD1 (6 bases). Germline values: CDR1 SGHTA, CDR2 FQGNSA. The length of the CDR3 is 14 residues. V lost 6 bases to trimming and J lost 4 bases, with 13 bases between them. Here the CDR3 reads CASSVAGANQPQHF. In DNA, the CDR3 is TGTGCCAGCAGTGTGGCGGGGGCAAATCAGCCCCAGCATTTT.

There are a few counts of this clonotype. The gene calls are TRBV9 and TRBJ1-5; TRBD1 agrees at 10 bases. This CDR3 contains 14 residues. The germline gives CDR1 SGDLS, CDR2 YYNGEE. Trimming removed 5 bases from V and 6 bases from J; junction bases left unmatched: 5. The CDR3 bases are TGTGCCAGCAGTTCCGGGGACAGGGGTCAGCCCCAGCATTTT. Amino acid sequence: CASSSGDRGQPQHF.

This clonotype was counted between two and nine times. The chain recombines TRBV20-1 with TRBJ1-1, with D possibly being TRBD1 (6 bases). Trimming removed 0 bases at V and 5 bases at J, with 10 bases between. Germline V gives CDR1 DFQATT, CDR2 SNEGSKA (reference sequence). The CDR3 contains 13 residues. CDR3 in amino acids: CSARDVRGTEAFF. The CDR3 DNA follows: TGCAGTGCTAGAGATGTAAGGGGGACTGAAGCTTTCTTT.

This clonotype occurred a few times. The CDR3 spells CASEGDSKKLFF. The CDR3, as DNA: TGTGCCAGCGAGGGTGACAGTAAAAAACTGTTTTTT. The chain joins TRBV7-9 to TRBJ1-4, with a tentative D call TRBD1 (5 bases). Germline V CDR1 and CDR2: SEHNR, FQNEAQ (reference sequence). V dropped 8 bases and J dropped 9 bases, with 13 bases sitting between them. The CDR3 extends over 12 amino acids.